This T cell receptor (beta chain) was captured by sequencing in a study of glioma-infiltrating T cells after dendritic cell vaccination. The germline V and J ends were trimmed by 1 base and 1 base, with 7 bases remaining between them. The germline V gene encodes CDR1 LGHNA and CDR2 YNFKEQ. The CDR3 is 14 residues long. This table comes from immunoSEQ multiplex PCR, and its TCRdb copy is limited to in-frame clones, with some not included. The sample holds 30,000 to 40,000 clones, roughly four fifths seen once. This TCR derives from a human donor with glioblastoma. Sequencing was performed on blood, taken before dendritic cell vaccination. The genes are TRBV4-2 and TRBJ1-2; TRBD1 is a possible D gene (5 bases). This chain's CDR3 is CASSQGGGNYGYTF. CDR3 sequence (DNA): TGTGCCAGCAGCCAAGGGGGGGGTAACTATGGCTACACCTTC.